The 10 T cell receptor beta chains below were found in one sample sequenced in a study of blood T cell repertoires in COVID-19. The method was immunoSEQ multiplex PCR; TCRdb's version includes in-frame clones alone and lacks a portion of them. The sample has just over 650,000 clones, more than 80% seen once. Sequencing was carried out using peripheral blood. The receptors originated from a woman aged 18-29 years with acute or convalescent COVID-19.

CDR3 sequence: CATGEGEQYF. The CDR3 coding sequence is TGTGCCACGGGAGAGGGGGAGCAGTACTTC. This rearrangement joins TRBV19 to TRBJ2-7; a possible D gene is TRBD2 (6 bases). V was clipped by 10 bases and J by 7 bases, with 11 bases between them. The length of the CDR3 is 10 residues. Germline assignment: CDR1 LNHDA and CDR2 SQIVND (reference sequence).

This clone has a single count. The J gene is TRBJ1-1, the V gene TRBV7-6, with 10 bases matching TRBD1. The V gene end was trimmed by 5 bases and the J gene end by 5 bases; junction bases not matched to a gene: 5. The CDR3 has 14 amino acids. Looked up from germline, CDR1 is SGHVS and CDR2 is FNYEAQ. CDR3 sequence: CASSPGTGVTEAFF. In nucleotides, the CDR3 is TGTGCCAGCAGCCCCGGGACAGGGGTTACTGAAGCTTTCTTT.

The CDR3 DNA is TGTGCCAGCAGTTATACAGGGGGCGCGTTTGAAGCTTTCTTT. Residues: CASSYTGGAFEAFF. The chain combines TRBV27 with TRBJ1-1, with 9 bases matching TRBD1. The CDR3 consists of 14 residues. Germline lookup yields CDR1 MNHEY and CDR2 SMNVEV (reference sequence). Trimming cost V 4 bases and J 7 bases; bases outside gene matches: 7.

The chain carries TRBV7-9 and TRBJ1-2, with a weak D call TRBD1 (5 bases). The CDR3 sequence is 14 residues long. Trimming shortened V by 2 bases and J by 2 bases, and 9 bases separated the two germline ends. CDR1 SEHNR and CDR2 FQNEAQ come from the germline V gene (reference sequence). The DNA of the CDR3 is TGTGCCAGCAGCTTATCAGGGTTCAACTATGGCTACACCTTC. This encodes CASSLSGFNYGYTF.

The rearrangement uses TRBV5-5 and TRBJ2-7, with D maybe TRBD2 (7 bases). Trimming took off 0 bases at V and 6 bases at J, with 16 bases between the two ends. Germline lookup yields CDR1 SGHKS and CDR2 YYEKEE (reference sequence). The CDR3 spans 15 residues. The CDR3 loop reads CASSLVRGAPGEQYF. The CDR3 bases are TGTGCCAGCAGCTTGGTCCGGGGGGCGCCGGGCGAGCAGTACTTC.

The genes are TRBV5-1 and TRBJ2-7, with TRBD1 as a possible D gene (6 bases). Trimming shortened V by 5 bases and J by 5 bases, and 17 bases separated the two germline ends. CDR1 is SGHRS and CDR2 is YFSETQ in the germline V gene. This CDR3 region has 14 residues. The CDR3 loop reads CASRPTGTQHEQYF. The CDR3, as DNA: TGCGCCAGCAGGCCAACAGGGACCCAGCACGAGCAGTACTTC.

This chain uses TRBV6-5 with TRBJ1-6; TRBD1 matches 7 bases. Trimming cost V 6 bases and J 2 bases; bases outside gene matches: 4. The CDR3 length is 15 residues. Germline CDR1 MNHEY, CDR2 SVGAGI. CDR3 bases: TGTGCCAGCAGCGTGCAGGGGGCCTATAATTCACCCCTCCACTTT. Protein: CASSVQGAYNSPLHF.

This clone showed up just a few times. The chain links TRBV24-1 to TRBJ1-1; possible D gene TRBD1, 5 bases. The germline V gene encodes CDR1 KGHDR and CDR2 SFDVKD. V lost 3 bases and J 3 bases, leaving 13 bases between the germline ends. The CDR3 runs to 15 residues. The CDR3 DNA follows: TGTGCCACCAGTGATGCCCGGGGGGGGGACACTGAAGCTTTCTTT. It is translated as CATSDARGGDTEAFF.

This clone was observed once. The V call is TRBV5-5, the J call TRBJ2-7; D uncertain. CDR1 and CDR2 (germline): SGHKS, YYEKEE (reference sequence). There are 14 residues in the CDR3. V lost 0 bases and J 1 base, leaving 8 bases between the germline ends. CDR3 amino acids: CASSLESESYEQYF. DNA for the CDR3: TGTGCCAGCAGCTTGGAATCGGAGTCCTACGAGCAGTACTTC. Full variable domain (rest looked up from reference TRBV5-5 and TRBJ2-7): DAGVTQSPTHLIKTRGQQVTLRCSPISGHKSVSWYQQVLGQGPQFIFQYYEKEERGRGNFPDRFSARQFPNYSSELNVNALLLGDSALYLCASSLESESYEQYFGPGTRLTVT.

This clone was recorded once. The V and J genes are TRBV15 and TRBJ2-1, with TRBD1 matching 8 bases. The J segment lost 10 bases and the V segment lost 0 bases, leaving 17 bases of the junction unmatched. The CDR3 runs to 18 residues. The germline gives CDR1 LNHNV, CDR2 YYDKDF (reference sequence). The CDR3 region is CATSRDRGKVAGGLEQFF. In DNA, the CDR3 is TGTGCCACCAGCAGAGATCGGGGTAAGGTGGCAGGGGGCTTAGAGCAGTTCTTC.